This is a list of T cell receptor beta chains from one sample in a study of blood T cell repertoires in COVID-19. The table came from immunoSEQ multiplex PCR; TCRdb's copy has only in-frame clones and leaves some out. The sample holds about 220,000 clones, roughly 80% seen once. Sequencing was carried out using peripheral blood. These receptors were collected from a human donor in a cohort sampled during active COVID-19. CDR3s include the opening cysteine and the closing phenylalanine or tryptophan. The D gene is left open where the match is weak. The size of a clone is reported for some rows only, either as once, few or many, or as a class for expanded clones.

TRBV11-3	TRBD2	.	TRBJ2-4	TGTGCCAGCAGCTCCGGTAATAGCGGGAGCCCCCGCAAAAACATTCAGTACTTC	CASSSGNSGSPRKNIQYF
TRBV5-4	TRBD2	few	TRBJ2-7	TGTGCCAGCAGCTTAGGGACTATTTACGACTACGAGCAGTACTTC	CASSLGTIYDYEQYF
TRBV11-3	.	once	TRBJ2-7	TGTGCCAGCAGTCCCCTGCAGGCCTTCTCCTACGAGCAGTACTTC	CASSPLQAFSYEQYF
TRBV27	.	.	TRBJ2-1	TGTGCCTCCGGGCGGGGCTACAATGAGCAGTTCTTC	CASGRGYNEQFF
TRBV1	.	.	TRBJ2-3	TGCACCAGCAGCCAAGAGCGACTGGCGGTCAGAGATACGCAGTATTTT	CTSSQERLAVRDTQYF
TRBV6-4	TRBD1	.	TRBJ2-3	TGTGCCTGTCCCGGGACAGGGAAGGTCGAAAGCACAGATACGCAGTATTTT	CACPGTGKVESTDTQYF
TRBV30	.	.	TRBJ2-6	TGTGCCTGGAGTGTTGTTGTGAGCTCTGGGGCCAACGTCCTGACTTTC	CAWSVVVSSGANVLTF
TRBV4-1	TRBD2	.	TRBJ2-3	TGCGCCAGCAGCCAGGCCGGGAGGACTATCATCACAGATACGCAGTATTTT	CASSQAGRTIITDTQYF
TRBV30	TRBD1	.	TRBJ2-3	TGTGCCTGGAGGGTTTGGGACAGGGCATCAGATACGCAGTATTTT	CAWRVWDRASDTQYF
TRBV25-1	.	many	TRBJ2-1	TGTGCCAGCAGTCGGACTCATTACAATGAGCAGTTCTTC	CASSRTHYNEQFF
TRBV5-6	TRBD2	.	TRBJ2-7	TGTGCCAGCAGCGTGGAGTGGGGGGGACGCTACGAGCAGTACTTC	CASSVEWGGRYEQYF
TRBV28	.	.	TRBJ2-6	TGTGCCAGCAGCCCGGGGGAGACCACTGGGGCCAACGTCCTGACTTTC	CASSPGETTGANVLTF
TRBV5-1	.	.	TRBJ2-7	TGCGCCAGCAGCTTGGTCGGTCTCGGGAAGGCCGGCGAGCAGTACTTC	CASSLVGLGKAGEQYF
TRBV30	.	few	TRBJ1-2	TGTGCCTGGAGGACATATGGCTACACCTTC	CAWRTYGYTF
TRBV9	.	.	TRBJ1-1	TGTGCCAGCAGCGTAACCGGGGAACGGACTGAAGCTTTCTTT	CASSVTGERTEAFF
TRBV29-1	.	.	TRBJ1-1	TGCAGCGTTCAATCCAGATCGATGAACACTGAAGCTTTCTTT	CSVQSRSMNTEAFF
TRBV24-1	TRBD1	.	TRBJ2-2	TGTGCCACCAGTCCTTTTGGGGGAGCCGGGACAGTGAACACCGGGGAGCTGTTTTTT	CATSPFGGAGTVNTGELFF
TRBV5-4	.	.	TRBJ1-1	TGTGCCAGTCATCGGGGGGGCCAGACAACCACTGAAGCTTTCTTT	CASHRGGQTTTEAFF
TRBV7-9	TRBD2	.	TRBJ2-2	TGTGCCAGCAGCCTGGGACTAGCGGGAGTTCGTAGAGACACCGGGGAGCTGTTTTTT	CASSLGLAGVRRDTGELFF
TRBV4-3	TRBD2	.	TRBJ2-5	TGCGCCAGCAGCCAAACCACTAGCGGGAGGACTAAAGAGACCCAGTACTTC	CASSQTTSGRTKETQYF
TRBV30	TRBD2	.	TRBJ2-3	TGTGCCTGGAGTGCAGGGACTAGCGGCACAGATACGCAGTATTTT	CAWSAGTSGTDTQYF
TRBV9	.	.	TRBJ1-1	TGTGCCAGCAGCGTAGGAGGGTTCGACACTGAAGCTTTCTTT	CASSVGGFDTEAFF
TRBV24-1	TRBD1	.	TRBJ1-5	TGTGCCACCAGTGATTCGCGGGACAGGGAATATCAGCCCCAGCATTTT	CATSDSRDREYQPQHF
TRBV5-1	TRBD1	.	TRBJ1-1	TGCGCCAGCAGCTTGGCCGGGACAGGGTATACTGAAGCTTTCTTT	CASSLAGTGYTEAFF
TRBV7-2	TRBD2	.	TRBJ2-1	TGTGCCAGCAGCTCCCCAGTCGTAGCGGGAGGGCCTTACAATGAGCAGTTCTTC	CASSSPVVAGGPYNEQFF
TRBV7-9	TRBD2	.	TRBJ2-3	TGTGCCAGCACGGGGGAGGGAAGCACAGATACGCAGTATTTT	CASTGEGSTDTQYF